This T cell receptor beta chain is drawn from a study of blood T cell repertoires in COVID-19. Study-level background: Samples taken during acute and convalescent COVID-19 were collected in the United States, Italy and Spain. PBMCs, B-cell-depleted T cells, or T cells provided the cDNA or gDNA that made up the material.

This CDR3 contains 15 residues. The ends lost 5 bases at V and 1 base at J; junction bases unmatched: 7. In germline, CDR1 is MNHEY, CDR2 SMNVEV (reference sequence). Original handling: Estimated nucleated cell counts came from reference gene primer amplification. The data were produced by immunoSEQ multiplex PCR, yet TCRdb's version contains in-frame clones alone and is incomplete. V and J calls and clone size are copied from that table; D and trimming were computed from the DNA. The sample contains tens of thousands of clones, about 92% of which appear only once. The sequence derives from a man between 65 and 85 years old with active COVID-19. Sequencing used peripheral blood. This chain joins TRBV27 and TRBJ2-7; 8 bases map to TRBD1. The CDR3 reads CASSPAGTGSYEQYF. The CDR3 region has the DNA TGTGCCAGCAGTCCCGCCGGGACAGGTTCCTACGAGCAGTACTTC.